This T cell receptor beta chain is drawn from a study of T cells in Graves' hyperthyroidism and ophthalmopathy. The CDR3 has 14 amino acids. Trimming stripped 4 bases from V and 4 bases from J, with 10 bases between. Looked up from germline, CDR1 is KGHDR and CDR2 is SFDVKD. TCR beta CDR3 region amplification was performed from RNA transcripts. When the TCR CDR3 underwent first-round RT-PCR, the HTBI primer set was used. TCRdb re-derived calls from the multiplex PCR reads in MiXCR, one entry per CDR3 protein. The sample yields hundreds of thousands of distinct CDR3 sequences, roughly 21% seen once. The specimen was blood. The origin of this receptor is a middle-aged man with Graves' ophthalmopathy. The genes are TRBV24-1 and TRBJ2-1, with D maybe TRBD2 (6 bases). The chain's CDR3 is CATSDPGTYNEQFF. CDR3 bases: TGTGCCACCAGTGACCCCGGGACTTACAATGAGCAGTTCTTC.